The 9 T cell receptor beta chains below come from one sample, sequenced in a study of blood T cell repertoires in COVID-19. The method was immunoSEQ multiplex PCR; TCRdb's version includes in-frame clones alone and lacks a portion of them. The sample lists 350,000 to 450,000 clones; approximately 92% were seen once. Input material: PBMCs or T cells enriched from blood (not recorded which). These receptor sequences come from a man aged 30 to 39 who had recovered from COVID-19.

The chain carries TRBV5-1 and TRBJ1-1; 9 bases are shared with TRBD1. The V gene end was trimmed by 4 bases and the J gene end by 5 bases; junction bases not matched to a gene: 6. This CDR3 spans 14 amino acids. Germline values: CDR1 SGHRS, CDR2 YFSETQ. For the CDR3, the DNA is TGCGCCAGCAGCACTGGACAGGGGAGTACTGAAGCTTTCTTT. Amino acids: CASSTGQGSTEAFF. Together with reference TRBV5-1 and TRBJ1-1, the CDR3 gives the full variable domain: KAGVTQTPRYLIKTRGQQVTLSCSPISGHRSVSWYQQTPGQGLQFLFEYFSETQRNKGNFPGRFSGRQFSNSRSEMNVSTLELGDSALYLCASSTGQGSTEAFFGQGTRLTVV.

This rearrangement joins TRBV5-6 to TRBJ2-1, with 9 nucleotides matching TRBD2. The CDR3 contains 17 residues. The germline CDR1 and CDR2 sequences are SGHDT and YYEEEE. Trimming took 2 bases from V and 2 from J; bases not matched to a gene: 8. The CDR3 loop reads CASSLGTSKLTYNEQFF. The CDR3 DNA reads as TGTGCCAGCAGCTTAGGGACTAGCAAGCTTACCTACAATGAGCAGTTCTTC. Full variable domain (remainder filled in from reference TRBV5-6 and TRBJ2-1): DAGVTQSPTHLIKTRGQQVTLRCSPKSGHDTVSWYQQALGQGPQFIFQYYEEEERQRGNFPDRFSGHQFPNYSSELNVNALLLGDSALYLCASSLGTSKLTYNEQFFGPGTRLTVL.

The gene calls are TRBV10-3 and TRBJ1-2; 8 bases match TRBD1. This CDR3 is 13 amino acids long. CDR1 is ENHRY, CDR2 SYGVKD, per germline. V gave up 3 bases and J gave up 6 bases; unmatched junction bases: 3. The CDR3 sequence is CAISEGQGDGYTF. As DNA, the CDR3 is TGTGCCATCAGTGAAGGACAGGGCGATGGCTACACCTTC.

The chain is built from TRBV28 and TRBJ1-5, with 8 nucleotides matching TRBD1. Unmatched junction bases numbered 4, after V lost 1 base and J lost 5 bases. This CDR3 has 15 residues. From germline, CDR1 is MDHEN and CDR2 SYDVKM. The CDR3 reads CASSLSTGGHQPQHF. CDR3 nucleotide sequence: TGTGCCAGCAGTTTATCAACAGGGGGGCATCAGCCCCAGCATTTT.

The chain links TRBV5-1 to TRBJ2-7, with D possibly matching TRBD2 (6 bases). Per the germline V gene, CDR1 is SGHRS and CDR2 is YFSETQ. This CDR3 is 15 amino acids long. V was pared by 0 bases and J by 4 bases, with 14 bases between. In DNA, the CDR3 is TGCGCCAGCAGCTTGGCCGCGGGAACAATTTACGAGCAGTACTTC. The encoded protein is CASSLAAGTIYEQYF.

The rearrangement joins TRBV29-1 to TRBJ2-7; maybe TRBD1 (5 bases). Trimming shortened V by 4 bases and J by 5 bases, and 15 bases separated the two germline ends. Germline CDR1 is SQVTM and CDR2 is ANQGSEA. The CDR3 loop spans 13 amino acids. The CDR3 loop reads CSVVQGIRHEQYF. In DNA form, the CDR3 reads TGCAGCGTTGTTCAGGGCATAAGGCACGAGCAGTACTTC.

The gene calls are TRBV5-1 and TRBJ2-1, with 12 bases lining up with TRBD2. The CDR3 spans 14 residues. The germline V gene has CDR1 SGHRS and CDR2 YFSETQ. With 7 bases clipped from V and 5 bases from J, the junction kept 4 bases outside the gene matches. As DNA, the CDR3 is TGCGCCAGCCAATGGACTAGCGGGAACAATGAGCAGTTCTTC. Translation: CASQWTSGNNEQFF.

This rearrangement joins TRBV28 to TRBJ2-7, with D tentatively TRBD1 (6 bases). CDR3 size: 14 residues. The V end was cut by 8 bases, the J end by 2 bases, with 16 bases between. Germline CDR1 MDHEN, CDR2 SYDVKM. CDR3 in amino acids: CASSSGTKAYEQYF. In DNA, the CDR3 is TGTGCCAGCTCCTCCGGGACAAAAGCCTACGAGCAGTACTTC.

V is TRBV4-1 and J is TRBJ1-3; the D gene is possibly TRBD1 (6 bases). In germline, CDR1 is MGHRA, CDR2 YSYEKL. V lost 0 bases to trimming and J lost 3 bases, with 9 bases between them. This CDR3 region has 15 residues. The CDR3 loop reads CASSQDDRLGNTIYF. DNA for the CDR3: TGCGCCAGCAGCCAAGATGACAGGCTTGGAAACACCATATATTTT.